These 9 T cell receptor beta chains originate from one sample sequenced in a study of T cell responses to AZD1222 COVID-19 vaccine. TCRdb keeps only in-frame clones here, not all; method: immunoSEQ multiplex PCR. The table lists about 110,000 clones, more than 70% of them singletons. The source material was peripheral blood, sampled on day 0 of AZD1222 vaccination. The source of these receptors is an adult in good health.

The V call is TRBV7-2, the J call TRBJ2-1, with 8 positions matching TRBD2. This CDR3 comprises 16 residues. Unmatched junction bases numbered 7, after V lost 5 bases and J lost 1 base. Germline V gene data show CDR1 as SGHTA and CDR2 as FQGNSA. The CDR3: CASSPGGRRSYNEQFF. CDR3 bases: TGTGCCAGCAGCCCCGGCGGGAGGAGGTCCTACAATGAGCAGTTCTTC.

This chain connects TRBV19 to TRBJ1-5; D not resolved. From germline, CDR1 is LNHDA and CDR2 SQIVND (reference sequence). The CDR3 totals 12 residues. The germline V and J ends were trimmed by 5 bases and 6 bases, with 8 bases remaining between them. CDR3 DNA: TGTGCCAGTAGTGGGGTTGGTCAGCCCCAGCATTTT. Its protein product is CASSGVGQPQHF.

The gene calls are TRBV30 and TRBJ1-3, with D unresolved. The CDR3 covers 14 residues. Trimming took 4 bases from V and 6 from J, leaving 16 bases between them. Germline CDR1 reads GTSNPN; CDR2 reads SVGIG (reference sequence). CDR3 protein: CAWTERGLENTIYF. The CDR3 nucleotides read TGTGCCTGGACGGAGAGAGGGCTCGAAAACACCATATATTTT.

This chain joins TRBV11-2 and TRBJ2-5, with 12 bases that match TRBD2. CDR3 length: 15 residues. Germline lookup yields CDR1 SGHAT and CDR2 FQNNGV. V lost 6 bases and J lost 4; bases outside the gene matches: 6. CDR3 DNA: TGTGCCAGCAGACCTAGCGGGAGGGGGACAGAGACCCAGTACTTC. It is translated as CASRPSGRGTETQYF.

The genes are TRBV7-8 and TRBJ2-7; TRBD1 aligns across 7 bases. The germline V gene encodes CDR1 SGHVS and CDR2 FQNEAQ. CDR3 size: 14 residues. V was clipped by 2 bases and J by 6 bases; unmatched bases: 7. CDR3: CASSLSAEGAEQYF. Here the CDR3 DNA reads TGTGCCAGCAGCTTATCTGCCGAGGGGGCCGAGCAGTACTTC.

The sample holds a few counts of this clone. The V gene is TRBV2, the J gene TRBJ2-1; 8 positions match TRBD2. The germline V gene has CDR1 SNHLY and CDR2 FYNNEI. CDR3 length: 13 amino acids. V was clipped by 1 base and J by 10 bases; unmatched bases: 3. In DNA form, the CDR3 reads TGTGCCAGCAGTGAAGGACTAGCGCAGGAGCAGTTCTTC. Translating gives CASSEGLAQEQFF.

CDR3 coding DNA: TGTGCCAGCAGTCCCGGGACAACCGCGAACACCGGGGAGCTGTTTTTT. Residues: CASSPGTTANTGELFF. The V gene is TRBV27, the J gene TRBJ2-2; D perhaps matches TRBD1 (6 bases). The CDR3 is made up of 16 amino acids. CDR1 and CDR2 from the germline V gene are MNHEY and SMNVEV (reference sequence). V was cut by 5 bases and J by 0 bases, with 13 bases left in between.

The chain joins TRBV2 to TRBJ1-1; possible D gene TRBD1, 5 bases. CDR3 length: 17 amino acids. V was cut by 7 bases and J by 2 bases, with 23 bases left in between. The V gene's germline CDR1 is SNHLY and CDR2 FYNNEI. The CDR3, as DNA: TGTGCCAGCACCGACCCCCGCAGGACCGGGACTAACACTGAAGCTTTCTTT. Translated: CASTDPRRTGTNTEAFF.

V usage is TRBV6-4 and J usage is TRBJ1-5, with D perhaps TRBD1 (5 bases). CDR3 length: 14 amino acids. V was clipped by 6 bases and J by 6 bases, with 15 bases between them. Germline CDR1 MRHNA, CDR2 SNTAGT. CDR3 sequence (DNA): TGTGCCAGCAGGAGGGGCAGGGAGACTCAGCCCCAGCATTTT. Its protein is CASRRGRETQPQHF.